This T cell receptor beta chain was sequenced in a study of PD-1 blockade in classical Hodgkin lymphoma. Stated time point: newly diagnosed, previously untreated cHL patient sample. Negative selection with magnets was how CD8+ T cells were isolated from the thawed PBMCs. Untreated, newly diagnosed classical Hodgkin lymphoma PBMCs served for comparison. Assay used: immunoSEQ multiplex PCR; TCRdb lists only in-frame clones, some missing. Of about 21,000 clones listed, around 87% were seen once; the top ten hold 6.8%. About this clone: Antigen unknown.

This CDR3 is 14 amino acids long. V was cut by 0 bases and J by 7 bases, with 12 bases left in between. Germline CDR1 MGHRA, CDR2 YSYEKL. General study results and limits: Diminished baseline TCR diversity has been reported in newly diagnosed patients relative to healthy donors. Differences between repertoires have undefined causes, possibly disease activity or prior therapy.

The specimen was CD8+ T cells from blood. The clonotype originates from a human donor with classical Hodgkin lymphoma. The gene calls are TRBV4-1 and TRBJ2-5; no clear D. The DNA for the CDR3 is TGCGCCAGCAGCCAAGAACTATTACCCGGGACCCAGTACTTC. Encoded protein: CASSQELLPGTQYF.